This TCR beta chain was captured by sequencing in a study of metastatic and nonmetastatic thyroid tumors. Study-level background: Repertoires were compared across blood and tumor or nodule tissue from malignant and benign thyroid patients.

In germline, CDR1 is SGHRS, CDR2 YFSETQ. This CDR3 spans 12 amino acids. Trimming shortened V by 4 bases and J by 2 bases, and 5 bases separated the two germline ends. This clone was recorded at least ten times. Its specificity is not known. Other DNA sequences of this sample code for an identical CDR3. Study results and caveats: According to reports, the diversity of TCR beta was significantly higher in malignant thyroid tumors than in benign nodules, and this held in both blood and tumor samples.

Thyroid surgery was preceded by no treatment in any patient. Original analysis: Built for papillary thyroid cancer, a distant-metastasis classifier drew on CDR3 differences across clinicopathological groups. Through MiXCR, TCRdb re-clonotyped the PCR reads. The V and J calls and clone size are TCRdb's, not the authors'. The repertoire holds around 30,000 clones, with around 17% as singletons. The J gene is TRBJ2-3, the V gene TRBV5-1; no clear D. The receptor was isolated from a female donor with papillary thyroid cancer or a benign thyroid nodule (not recorded which). Some clones in this sample may be carry-over from other donors' samples. The material sequenced was blood. The CDR3 DNA is TGCGCCAGCAGCCCTCCCACAGATACGCAGTATTTT. Protein sequence: CASSPPTDTQYF.